Listed here are 12 T cell receptor beta chains from one sample, sequenced in a study of T cell repertoires in cytomegalovirus infection. No antigen has been assigned to these receptors. TCRdb re-called the reads through MiXCR, storing one row per CDR3 protein. This table holds roughly 920,000 distinct CDR3 sequences, about 33% found once. Specimen: cultured CD8+ T cells from PBMCs, collected from culture after CMV antigen stimulation. These receptors were taken from a human donor in good health (CMV status not recorded). Some clones in this sample may be carry-over from other donors' samples.

This clonotype has more than one count but fewer than ten. The chain has TRBV7-3 and TRBJ1-1; 9 positions agree with TRBD1. J gave up 3 bases and V 4 bases, and 3 bases lay outside the gene matches. The V gene's germline CDR1 is SGHTA and CDR2 FQGTGA. This CDR3 comprises 14 residues. CDR3 sequence reads: CASSSQGAHTEAFF. The CDR3 nucleotides are TGTGCCAGCAGCTCACAGGGGGCCCACACTGAAGCTTTCTTT.

This clonotype came up a few times. The chain employs TRBV27 and TRBJ1-3; 7 bases agree with TRBD1. Germline trimming cut 5 bases from V and 4 bases from J; bases unmatched to any gene: 8. The CDR3 contains 15 residues. CDR1 and CDR2 from the germline V gene are MNHEY and SMNVEV (reference sequence). CDR3: CASSQDRVGGNTIYF. DNA of the CDR3: TGTGCCAGCAGTCAAGACAGGGTGGGAGGAAACACCATATATTTT.

The chain combines TRBV7-6 with TRBJ1-5, with D tentatively TRBD1 (6 bases). Looked up from germline, CDR1 is SGHVS and CDR2 is FNYEAQ. The CDR3 is 13 residues long. V was cut by 5 bases and J by 3 bases, with 8 bases left in between. This chain's CDR3 is CASSRQDNQPQHF. In DNA form, the CDR3 reads TGTGCCAGCAGCCGACAGGACAATCAGCCCCAGCATTTT.

The table lists this clonotype with a few counts. The V gene is TRBV10-3, the J gene TRBJ2-3, with D unresolved. Germline V lookup: CDR1 ENHRY, CDR2 SYGVKD. This CDR3 contains 13 residues. Trimming removed 0 bases at V and 2 bases at J, with 3 bases between. In DNA form, the CDR3 reads TGTGCCATCAGTGAGTCGATCACAGATACGCAGTATTTT. It encodes CAISESITDTQYF.

For this clonotype: A read error may be the cause here, since a much bigger clone is one base away. The chain couples TRBV7-3 to TRBJ2-5, with 13 bases that match TRBD2. From germline, CDR1 is SGHTA and CDR2 FQGTGA. The CDR3 has 16 amino acids. The CDR3 protein is CVSSPTTSGGQETQYF. The CDR3 DNA reads as TGTGTCAGCAGCCCAACGACTAGCGGGGGGCAAGAGACCCAGTACTTC.

This clonotype was found a few times. The chain carries TRBV5-1 and TRBJ1-2; TRBD1 might be the D (5 bases). CDR1 is SGHRS and CDR2 is YFSETQ in the germline V gene. The V gene lost 0 bases and the J gene lost 1 base, with 10 bases spanning the gap. The CDR3 covers 15 residues. As DNA, the CDR3 is TGCGCCAGCAGCTTGGAAGGCAGGGATAACTATGGCTACACCTTC. It specifies CASSLEGRDNYGYTF.

This clonotype was detected only a few times. This rearrangement joins TRBV7-9 to TRBJ1-5, with D unclear. In germline, CDR1 is SEHNR, CDR2 FQNEAQ (reference sequence). The CDR3 totals 13 residues. The V end lost 1 base, the J end lost 11 bases, and 12 bases lay between the germline ends. The CDR3 sequence: CASSLGSESAQHF. The CDR3 nucleotides read TGTGCCAGCAGCTTAGGGTCTGAATCAGCCCAGCATTTT.

This clonotype came up once. CDR3 loop: CASSGRAGLAGFGPQYF. The CDR3 DNA reads TGTGCCAGCAGCGGCCGGGCCGGACTAGCGGGGTTTGGGCCCCAGTACTTC. The V gene is TRBV5-6, the J gene TRBJ2-5, with TRBD2 matching 12 bases. The CDR3 is 17 residues long. Germline V gives CDR1 SGHDT, CDR2 YYEEEE. V dropped 4 bases and J dropped 9; count of bases not matched to a gene: 16.

The V call is TRBV6-2 or TRBV6-3, the J call TRBJ1-1; 7 nucleotides match TRBD1. Germline CDR1 MNHEY, CDR2 SVGEGT. The CDR3 runs 12 residues. J lost 11 bases, V lost 2 bases, and 5 bases had no gene match. CDR3 bases: TGTGCCAGCAGTTACACGGACAGGATGGCTTTCTTT. Residues: CASSYTDRMAFF.

The genes are TRBV6-2 or TRBV6-3 and TRBJ1-1, with 7 bases aligning to TRBD1. This CDR3 spans 19 amino acids. The germline V gene encodes CDR1 MNHEY and CDR2 SVGEGT. Losses at the gene ends were 2 bases for V and 1 base for J; bases not matched to a gene: 16. This CDR3 is CASSYPRRGGVSGNTEAFF. The CDR3 DNA reads as TGTGCCAGCAGTTACCCCCGGAGAGGGGGCGTATCGGGGAACACTGAAGCTTTCTTT.

V usage is TRBV13 and J usage is TRBJ1-5; D gene unclear. Germline CDR1 and CDR2: PRHDT and FYEKMQ (reference sequence). The CDR3 runs to 13 residues. The V end lost 11 bases, the J end lost 3 bases, and 14 bases lay between the germline ends. CDR3 protein: CASGEGNNQPQHF. The CDR3 nucleotides are TGTGCCTCCGGGGAAGGTAACAATCAGCCCCAGCATTTT.

The gene calls are TRBV7-6 and TRBJ1-2, with TRBD1 matching 7 bases. CDR3 length: 15 residues. Looked up from germline, CDR1 is SGHVS and CDR2 is FNYEAQ. Trimming at V came to 4 bases and at J to 0 bases, leaving 5 bases not matched to a gene. CDR3 amino acids: CASSSGDSTNYGYTF. The CDR3 nucleotides read TGTGCCAGCAGCTCAGGGGACAGTACTAACTATGGCTACACCTTC.